Listed here are 9 T cell receptor beta chains from one sample, sequenced in a study of T cell responses to AZD1222 COVID-19 vaccine (dated by TCRdb to the early 2020s). Libraries were constructed by the immunoSEQ multiplex PCR assay. TCRdb retrieved this table from immuneACCESS and kept in-frame rearrangements only. Not all clones are present; in checked studies, unresolved V genes account for under half, and no reason is known for the remainder. The sample table lists roughly 120,000 clones, 85% to 95% of them with a count of one. 2.5% to 3.5% of the sample comes from the top ten. Read against the paper, the sample's time point label means: baseline before first vaccination. This specimen was peripheral blood, taken on day 0 of AZD1222 vaccination. The receptors derive from an adult in good health.

The chain uses TRBV7-6 and TRBJ2-7, with 9 bases that match TRBD1. The V segment lost 3 bases and the J segment 2 bases; nucleotides outside the gene matches: 5. Germline lookup yields CDR1 SGHVS and CDR2 FNYEAQ. CDR3 size: 15 residues. The CDR3, as DNA: TGTGCCAGCAGCTTGGGACAGGGACCTACCTACGAGCAGTACTTC. It specifies CASSLGQGPTYEQYF.

The chain is built from TRBV10-2 and TRBJ1-4; 9 nucleotides line up with TRBD1. V trimming: 6 bases; J trimming: 11 bases; junction bases outside the gene matches: 10. Germline V gene lookup returns CDR1 WSHSY and CDR2 SAAADI. The CDR3 has 14 amino acids. DNA for the CDR3: TGCGCCAGCAGACCGGGACAGGGAGTGTGGAAACTGTTTTTT. Amino acids: CASRPGQGVWKLFF.

The gene calls are TRBV6-4 and TRBJ1-4; D not certain. Germline V gene lookup returns CDR1 MRHNA and CDR2 SNTAGT. The germline V and J ends were trimmed by 2 bases and 0 bases, with 4 bases remaining between them. The CDR3 length is 14 residues. This CDR3 is CASSDRATNEKLFF. In nucleotides, the CDR3 is TGTGCCAGCAGTGACAGAGCAACTAATGAAAAACTGTTTTTT.

The chain has TRBV5-1 and TRBJ2-1; D is perhaps TRBD2 (5 bases). V was clipped by 0 bases and J by 7 bases, with 5 bases between them. The length of the CDR3 is 12 residues. CDR1 and CDR2 (germline): SGHRS, YFSETQ. DNA of the CDR3: TGCGCCAGCAGCTTGGCGGGAAATGAGCAGTTCTTC. Its protein product is CASSLAGNEQFF.

J is TRBJ2-3 and V is TRBV4-1; D not resolved. The CDR3 has 13 residues. The V end was cut by 0 bases, the J end by 8 bases, with 9 bases between. Germline V gene sequence: CDR1 MGHRA, CDR2 YSYEKL. CDR3 in amino acids: CASSQDWAGTQYF. Here the CDR3 DNA reads TGCGCCAGCAGCCAAGATTGGGCTGGTACGCAGTATTTT.

The chain combines TRBV5-1 with TRBJ1-5; D is perhaps TRBD1 (6 bases). V shed 0 bases and J shed 4 bases, with 17 bases lying between them. Germline assignment: CDR1 SGHRS and CDR2 YFSETQ. The CDR3 has 17 amino acids. The CDR3 loop reads CASSLGGAGELNQPQHF. CDR3 in DNA: TGCGCCAGCAGCTTGGGGGGTGCAGGGGAGCTTAATCAGCCCCAGCATTTT.

The CDR3 sequence: CASSPGLAGGDTQYF. The CDR3 DNA reads as TGCGCCAGCAGTCCCGGACTAGCGGGAGGAGATACGCAGTATTTT. V is TRBV5-1 and J is TRBJ2-3, with 14 positions matching TRBD2. Germline-derived CDR1 and CDR2 are SGHRS and YFSETQ. J was trimmed by 5 bases and V by 5 bases; bases with no gene match: 4. The CDR3 has 15 amino acids.

V usage is TRBV5-1 and J usage is TRBJ1-6; D uncertain. Germline assignment: CDR1 SGHRS and CDR2 YFSETQ. This CDR3 has 13 residues. V was trimmed by 0 bases and J by 7 bases, leaving 5 bases between them. The CDR3 nucleotides are TGCGCCAGCAGCTTGGACGGCAATTCACCCCTCCACTTT. It specifies CASSLDGNSPLHF.

The chain uses TRBV2 and TRBJ2-1, with TRBD1 matching over 8 bases. V was pared by 0 bases and J by 8 bases, with 3 bases of the junction left unmatched. Germline lookup yields CDR1 SNHLY and CDR2 FYNNEI. The length of the CDR3 is 14 residues. The CDR3 DNA is TGTGCCAGCAGTGAAGCGTCAGGGGGCGATGAGCAGTTCTTC. This encodes CASSEASGGDEQFF.